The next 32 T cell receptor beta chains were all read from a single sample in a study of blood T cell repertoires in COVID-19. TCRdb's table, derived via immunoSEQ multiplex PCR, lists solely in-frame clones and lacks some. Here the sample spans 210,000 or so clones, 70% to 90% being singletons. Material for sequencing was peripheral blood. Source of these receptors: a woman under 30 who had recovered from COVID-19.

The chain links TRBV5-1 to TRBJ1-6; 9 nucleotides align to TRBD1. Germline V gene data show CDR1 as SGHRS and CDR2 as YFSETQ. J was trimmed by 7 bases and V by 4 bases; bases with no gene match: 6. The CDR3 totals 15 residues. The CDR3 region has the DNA TGCGCCAGCAGCCGGGTGGACAGGGGAAATTCACCCCTCCACTTT. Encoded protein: CASSRVDRGNSPLHF. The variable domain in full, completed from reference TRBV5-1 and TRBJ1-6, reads KAGVTQTPRYLIKTRGQQVTLSCSPISGHRSVSWYQQTPGQGLQFLFEYFSETQRNKGNFPGRFSGRQFSNSRSEMNVSTLELGDSALYLCASSRVDRGNSPLHFGNGTRLTVT.

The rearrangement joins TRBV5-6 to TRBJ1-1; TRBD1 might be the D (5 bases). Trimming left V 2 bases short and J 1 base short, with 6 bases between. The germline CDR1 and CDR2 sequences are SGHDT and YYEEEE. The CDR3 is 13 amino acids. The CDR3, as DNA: TGTGCCAGCAGCTTCGACAGGAACACTGAAGCTTTCTTT. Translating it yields CASSFDRNTEAFF.

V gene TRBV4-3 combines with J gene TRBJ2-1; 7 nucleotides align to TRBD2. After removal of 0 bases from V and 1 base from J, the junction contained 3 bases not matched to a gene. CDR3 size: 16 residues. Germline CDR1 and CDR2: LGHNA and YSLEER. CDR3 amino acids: CASSQDLAESYNEQFF. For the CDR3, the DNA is TGCGCCAGCAGCCAAGATCTAGCGGAATCCTACAATGAGCAGTTCTTC.

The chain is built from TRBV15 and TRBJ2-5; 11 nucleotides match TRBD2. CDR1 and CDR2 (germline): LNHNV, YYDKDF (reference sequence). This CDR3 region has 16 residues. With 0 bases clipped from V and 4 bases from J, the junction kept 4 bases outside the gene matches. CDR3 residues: CATSRDIAGGPETQYF. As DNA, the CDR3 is TGTGCCACCAGCAGAGACATAGCGGGAGGGCCAGAGACCCAGTACTTC.

DNA of the CDR3: TGTGCCAGCAGTCTGGCCCTGTTAAATGAGCAGTTCTTC. This gives the protein CASSLALLNEQFF. This chain links TRBV6-2 or TRBV6-3 with TRBJ2-1, with D hard to call. The CDR3 length is 13 residues. The V end lost 5 bases, the J end lost 7 bases, and 12 bases lay between the germline ends. Germline CDR1 MNHEY, CDR2 SVGEGT.

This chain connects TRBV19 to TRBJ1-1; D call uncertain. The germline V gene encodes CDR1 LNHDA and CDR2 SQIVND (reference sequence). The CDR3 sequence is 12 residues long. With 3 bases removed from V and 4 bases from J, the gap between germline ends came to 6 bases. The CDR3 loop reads CASSIGPTEAFF. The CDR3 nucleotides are TGTGCCAGTAGTATCGGTCCCACTGAAGCTTTCTTT.

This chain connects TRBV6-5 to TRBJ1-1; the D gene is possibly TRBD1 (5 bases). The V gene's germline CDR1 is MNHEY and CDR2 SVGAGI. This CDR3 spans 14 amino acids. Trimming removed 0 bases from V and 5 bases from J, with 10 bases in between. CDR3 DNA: TGTGCCAGCAGTTACTCGCGGGGGGAAACTGAAGCTTTCTTT. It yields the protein CASSYSRGETEAFF.

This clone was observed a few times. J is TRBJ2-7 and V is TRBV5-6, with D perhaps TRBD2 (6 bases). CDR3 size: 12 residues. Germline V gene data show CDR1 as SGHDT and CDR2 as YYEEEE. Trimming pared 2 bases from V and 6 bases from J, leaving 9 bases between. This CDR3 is CASSFGGSEQYF. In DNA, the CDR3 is TGTGCCAGCAGCTTTGGAGGGAGCGAGCAGTACTTC.

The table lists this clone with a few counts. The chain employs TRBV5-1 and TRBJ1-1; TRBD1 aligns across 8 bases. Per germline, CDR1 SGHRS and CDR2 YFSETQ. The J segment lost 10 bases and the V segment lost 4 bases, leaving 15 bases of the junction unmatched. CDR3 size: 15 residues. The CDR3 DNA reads TGCGCCAGCAGCCACCAAGTACCCGGACAGGGAGGAGCTTTCTTT. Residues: CASSHQVPGQGGAFF.

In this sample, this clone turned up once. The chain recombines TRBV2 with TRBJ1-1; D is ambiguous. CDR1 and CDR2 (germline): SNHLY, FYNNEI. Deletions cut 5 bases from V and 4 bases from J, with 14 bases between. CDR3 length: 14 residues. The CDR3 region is CASSIRTVGTEAFF. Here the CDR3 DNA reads TGTGCCAGCAGTATCCGGACTGTCGGCACTGAAGCTTTCTTT.

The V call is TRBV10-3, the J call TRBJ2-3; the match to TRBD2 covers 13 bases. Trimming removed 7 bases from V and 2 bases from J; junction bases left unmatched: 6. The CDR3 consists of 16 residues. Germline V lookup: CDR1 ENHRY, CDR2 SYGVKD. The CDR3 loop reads CAITPGLAGFTDTQYF. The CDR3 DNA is TGTGCCATCACCCCGGGACTAGCGGGGTTCACAGATACGCAGTATTTT.

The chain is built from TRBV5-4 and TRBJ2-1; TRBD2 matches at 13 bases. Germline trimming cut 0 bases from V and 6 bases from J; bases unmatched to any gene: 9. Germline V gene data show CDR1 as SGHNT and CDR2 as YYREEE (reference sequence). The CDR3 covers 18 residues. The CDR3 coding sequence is TGTGCCAGCAGCTTGGATCGGACTAGCGGGAGATTTGGCAATGAGCAGTTCTTC. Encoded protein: CASSLDRTSGRFGNEQFF.

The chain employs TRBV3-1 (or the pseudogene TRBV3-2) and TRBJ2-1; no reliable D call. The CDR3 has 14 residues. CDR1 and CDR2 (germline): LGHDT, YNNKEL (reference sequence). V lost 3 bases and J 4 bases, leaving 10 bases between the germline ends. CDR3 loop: CASSHTALYNEQFF. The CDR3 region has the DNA TGTGCCAGCAGCCACACAGCTCTTTACAATGAGCAGTTCTTC.

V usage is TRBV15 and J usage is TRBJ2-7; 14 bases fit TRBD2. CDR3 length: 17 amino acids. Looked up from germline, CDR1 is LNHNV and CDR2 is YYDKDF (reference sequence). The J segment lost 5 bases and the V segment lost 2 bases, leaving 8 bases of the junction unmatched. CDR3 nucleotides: TGTGCCACCAGCAGACCCGGGACTAGCGGGAGTAAGAACGAGCAGTACTTC. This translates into CATSRPGTSGSKNEQYF.

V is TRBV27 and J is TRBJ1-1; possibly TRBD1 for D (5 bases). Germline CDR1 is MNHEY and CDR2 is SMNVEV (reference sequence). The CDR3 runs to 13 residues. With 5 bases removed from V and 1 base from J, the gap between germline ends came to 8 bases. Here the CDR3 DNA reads TGTGCCAGCAGTACAACAGGGAACACTGAAGCTTTCTTT. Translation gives CASSTTGNTEAFF.

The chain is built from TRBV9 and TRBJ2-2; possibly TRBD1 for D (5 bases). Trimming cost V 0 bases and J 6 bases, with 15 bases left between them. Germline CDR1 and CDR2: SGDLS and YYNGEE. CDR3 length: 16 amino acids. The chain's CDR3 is CASSVVGRGRAGELFF. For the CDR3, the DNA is TGTGCCAGCAGCGTAGTTGGAAGGGGCCGGGCCGGGGAGCTGTTTTTT.

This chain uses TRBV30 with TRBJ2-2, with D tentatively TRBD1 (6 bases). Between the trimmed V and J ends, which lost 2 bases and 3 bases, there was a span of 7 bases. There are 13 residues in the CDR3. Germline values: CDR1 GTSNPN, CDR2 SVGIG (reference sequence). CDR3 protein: CAWSTGHTGELFF. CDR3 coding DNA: TGTGCCTGGAGTACAGGGCACACCGGGGAGCTGTTTTTT.

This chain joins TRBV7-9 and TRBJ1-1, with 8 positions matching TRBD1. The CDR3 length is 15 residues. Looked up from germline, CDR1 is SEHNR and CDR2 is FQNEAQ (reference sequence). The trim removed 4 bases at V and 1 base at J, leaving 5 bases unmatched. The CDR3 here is CASSSFRGPNTEAFF. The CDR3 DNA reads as TGTGCCAGCAGCTCGTTCAGGGGGCCGAACACTGAAGCTTTCTTT. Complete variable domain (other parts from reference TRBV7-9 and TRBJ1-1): DTGVSQNPRHKITKRGQNVTFRCDPISEHNRLYWYRQTLGQGPEFLTYFQNEAQLEKSRLLSDRFSAERPKGSFSTLEIQRTEQGDSAMYLCASSSFRGPNTEAFFGQGTRLTVV.

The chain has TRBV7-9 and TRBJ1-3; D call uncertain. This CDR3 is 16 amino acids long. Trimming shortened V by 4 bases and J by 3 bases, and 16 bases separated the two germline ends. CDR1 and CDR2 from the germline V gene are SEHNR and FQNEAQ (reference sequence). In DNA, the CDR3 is TGTGCCAGCAGCTCCTCGAAGAGCTTATTTGGAAACACCATATATTTT. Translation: CASSSSKSLFGNTIYF.

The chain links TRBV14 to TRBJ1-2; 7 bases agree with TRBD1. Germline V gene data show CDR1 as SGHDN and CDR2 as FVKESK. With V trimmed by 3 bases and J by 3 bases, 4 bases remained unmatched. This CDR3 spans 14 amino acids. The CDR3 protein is CASSHGQAYYGYTF. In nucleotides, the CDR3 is TGTGCCAGCAGCCACGGACAGGCTTACTATGGCTACACCTTC.

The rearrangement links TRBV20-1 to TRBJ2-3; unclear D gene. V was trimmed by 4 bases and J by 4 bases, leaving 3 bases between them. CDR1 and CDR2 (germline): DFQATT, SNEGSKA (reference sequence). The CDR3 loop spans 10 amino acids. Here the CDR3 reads CSATADTQYF. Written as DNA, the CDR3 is TGCAGTGCTACAGCAGATACGCAGTATTTT.

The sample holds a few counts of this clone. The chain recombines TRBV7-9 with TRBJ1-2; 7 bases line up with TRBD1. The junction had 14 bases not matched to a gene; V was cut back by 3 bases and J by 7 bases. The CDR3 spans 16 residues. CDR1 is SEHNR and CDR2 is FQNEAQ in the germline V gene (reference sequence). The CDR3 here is CASSFPLSDREAGYTF. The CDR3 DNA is TGTGCCAGCAGCTTCCCCCTTTCCGACAGGGAAGCTGGCTACACCTTC.

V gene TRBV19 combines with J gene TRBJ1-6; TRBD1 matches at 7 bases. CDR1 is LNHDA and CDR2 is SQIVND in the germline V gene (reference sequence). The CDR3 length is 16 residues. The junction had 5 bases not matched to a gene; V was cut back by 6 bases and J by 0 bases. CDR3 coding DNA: TGTGCCAGTAGGATTACAGGGGCCTCCTATAATTCACCCCTCCACTTT. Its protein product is CASRITGASYNSPLHF.

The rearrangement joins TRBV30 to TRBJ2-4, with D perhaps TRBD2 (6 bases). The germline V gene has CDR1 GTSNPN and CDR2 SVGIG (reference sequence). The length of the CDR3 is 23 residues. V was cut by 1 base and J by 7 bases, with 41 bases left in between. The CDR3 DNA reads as TGTGCCTGGAGTGCCCCCACACGACCCCTGGGTCCAGCGGCCCCCGATCGGGAGAACATTCAGTACTTC. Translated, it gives CAWSAPTRPLGPAAPDRENIQYF.

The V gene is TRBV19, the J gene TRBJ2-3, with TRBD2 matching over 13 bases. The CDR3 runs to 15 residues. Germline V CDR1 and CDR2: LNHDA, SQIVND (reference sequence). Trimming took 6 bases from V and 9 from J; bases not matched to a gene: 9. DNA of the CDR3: TGTGCCAGTAGCCCTCAGGGGACTAGCGGGGAAACGCAGTATTTT. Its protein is CASSPQGTSGETQYF.

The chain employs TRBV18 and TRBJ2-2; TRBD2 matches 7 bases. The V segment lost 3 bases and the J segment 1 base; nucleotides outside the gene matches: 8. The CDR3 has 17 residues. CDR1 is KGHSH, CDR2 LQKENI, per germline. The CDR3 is CASSPQWLAGNTGELFF. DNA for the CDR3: TGTGCCAGCTCACCTCAGTGGTTAGCGGGGAACACCGGGGAGCTGTTTTTT.

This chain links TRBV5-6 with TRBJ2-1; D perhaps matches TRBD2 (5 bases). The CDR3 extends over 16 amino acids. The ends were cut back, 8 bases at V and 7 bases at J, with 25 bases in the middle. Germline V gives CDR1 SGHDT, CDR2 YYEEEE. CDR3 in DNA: TGTGCCAGTGGTGAATTTGTCCTAGCTCGAGGGAATGAGCAGTTCTTC. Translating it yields CASGEFVLARGNEQFF.

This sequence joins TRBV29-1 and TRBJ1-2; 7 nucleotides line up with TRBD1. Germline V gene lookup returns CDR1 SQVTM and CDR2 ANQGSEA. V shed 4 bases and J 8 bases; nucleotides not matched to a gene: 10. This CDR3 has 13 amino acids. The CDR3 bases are TGCAGCGTTGTACGGCAGGGGGGACGGGGCTACACCTTC. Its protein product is CSVVRQGGRGYTF.

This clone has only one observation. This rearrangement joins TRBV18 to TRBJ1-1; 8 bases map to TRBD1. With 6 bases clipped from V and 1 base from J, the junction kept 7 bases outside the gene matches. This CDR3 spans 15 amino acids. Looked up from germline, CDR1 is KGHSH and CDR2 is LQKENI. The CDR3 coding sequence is TGTGCCAGCTCGTCGACAGGGGCACCGAACACTGAAGCTTTCTTT. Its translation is CASSSTGAPNTEAFF.

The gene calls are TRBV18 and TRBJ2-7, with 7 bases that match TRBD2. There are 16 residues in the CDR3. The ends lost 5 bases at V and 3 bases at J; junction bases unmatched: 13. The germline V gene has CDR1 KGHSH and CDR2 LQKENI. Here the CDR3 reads CASSSLRGSSGYEQYF. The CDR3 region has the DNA TGTGCCAGCTCATCACTCCGGGGTTCTAGCGGCTACGAGCAGTACTTC.

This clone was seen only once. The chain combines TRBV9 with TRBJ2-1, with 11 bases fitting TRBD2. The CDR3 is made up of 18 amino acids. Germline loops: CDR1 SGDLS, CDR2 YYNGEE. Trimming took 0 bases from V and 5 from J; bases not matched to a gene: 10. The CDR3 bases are TGTGCCAGCAGCGTAGGGACTAGCGGGCAGGGATGGGACAATGAGCAGTTCTTC. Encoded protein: CASSVGTSGQGWDNEQFF.

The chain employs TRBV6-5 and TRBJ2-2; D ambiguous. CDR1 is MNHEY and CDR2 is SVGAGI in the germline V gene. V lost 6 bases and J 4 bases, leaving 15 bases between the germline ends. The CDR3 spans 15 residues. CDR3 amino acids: CASSGRRGGTGELFF. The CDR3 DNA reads TGTGCCAGCAGCGGCCGTAGAGGTGGCACCGGGGAGCTGTTTTTT.